This T cell receptor beta chain appears in the sequencing data of a study of OX40 agonist ivuxolimab in advanced cancers. Study background: Mean age around 64 years, range roughly 20 to 85; 82.7% male.

Notes on this clone: The antigen remains unidentified.

Whole-study results and caveats: On average, CD8+ T cells showed a greater number of expanded clones than CD4+.

This CDR3 contains 15 residues. V lost 0 bases to trimming and J lost 7 bases, with 14 bases between them. From germline, CDR1 is SGHRS and CDR2 YFSETQ. The method was immunoSEQ multiplex PCR; TCRdb's version includes in-frame clones alone and lacks a portion of them. Among roughly 12,000 clones listed, roughly 77% were seen once. With autoimmune disease history or systemic immunosuppression, patients were excluded. The V gene is TRBV5-1, the J gene TRBJ2-1; possible D gene TRBD2, 6 bases. This TCR was recovered from an adult with an advanced solid tumor such as melanoma, head and neck, liver or kidney cancer. The sequences come from CD4+ or CD8+ T cells sorted from blood, collected in a trial of the OX40 agonist ivuxolimab. The CDR3 region has the DNA TGCGCCAGCAGCTTGGGGAGGTCGGACTATAATGAGCAGTTCTTC. Encoded protein: CASSLGRSDYNEQFF.